A selection of T cell receptor beta chains follows, all from one sample in a study of T cells in Graves' hyperthyroidism and ophthalmopathy. TCRdb independently ran MiXCR on the multiplex PCR reads; one entry per CDR3 protein. The data show approximately 590,000 distinct CDR3 sequences, around a sixth seen once. Sequenced sample: blood. All receptors come from a woman between 25 and 40 years old with Graves' hyperthyroidism. Each CDR3 is given with its conserved first and last residue. Each record gives: V gene, clone size, D gene, J gene, CDR3 DNA, CDR3 protein. D genes are given only for firm matches. Rows may omit the clone size; those that give it use once, few, many or a size class.

>TRBV3-1|few|.|TRBJ2-5
TGTGCCAGCAGCCAACGGGGGGGGACAGGGTTTTTAGAGACCCAGTACTTC
CASSQRGGTGFLETQYF
>TRBV27|.|.|TRBJ2-1
TGTGCCAGCAGTTTAAGAGGGGGAGTGGGCGAGCAGTTCTTC
CASSLRGGVGEQFF
>TRBV3-1|many|.|TRBJ2-5
TGTGCCAGCAGCCCGAGGTTGGCAGATGAAGAGACCCAGTACTTC
CASSPRLADEETQYF
>TRBV5-1|many|.|TRBJ2-1
TGCGCCAGCAGCTTATCCTGGGGGCCCAATGAGCAGTTCTTC
CASSLSWGPNEQFF
>TRBV3-1|.|.|TRBJ2-2
TGTGCCAGCAGCCTGGACGCCTCGAACACCGGGGAGCTGTTTTTT
CASSLDASNTGELFF
>TRBV18|many|.|TRBJ2-7
TGTGCCAGCTCACCAGTCGCTGGAGTAGGCGAGCAGTACTTC
CASSPVAGVGEQYF
>TRBV20-1|many|TRBD1|TRBJ2-4
TGCAGTGCTAGCAAAACTACAGGGGGCGAGGGTAAAAACATTCAGTACTTC
CSASKTTGGEGKNIQYF
>TRBV11-3|many|TRBD1|TRBJ2-1
TGTGCCAGCAGCTTCCGGGACAGGCCCCAGGAGCAGTTCTTC
CASSFRDRPQEQFF
>TRBV7-8|.|.|TRBJ1-6
TGTGCCAGCAGCTCAAACAGGGCCCGGGGGTCACCCCTCCACTTT
CASSSNRARGSPLHF
>TRBV7-2|.|.|TRBJ1-3
TGTGCCAGCAGCTTCCTCCGGGACACGGACACCATATATTTT
CASSFLRDTDTIYF
>TRBV9|many|.|TRBJ1-5
TGTGCCAGCAGCGTAGAAGGCTACAGGGATCAGCCCCAGCATTTT
CASSVEGYRDQPQHF
>TRBV19|.|.|TRBJ1-5
TGTGCCAGCCAAGTGGCGATGGGCAGGGTGGTTGATCAGCCCCAGCATTTT
CASQVAMGRVVDQPQHF
>TRBV7-2|many|.|TRBJ2-1
TGTGCCAGCAGCTTAGTTGGGGGCTCCTACAATGAGCAGTTCTTC
CASSLVGGSYNEQFF
>TRBV27|many|.|TRBJ2-7
TGTGCCAGCAGTTTGGGGGCGAGGTCCACCGAGCAGTACTTC
CASSLGARSTEQYF
>TRBV5-1|few|.|TRBJ2-1
TGCGCCAGCAGCCCGGACCTGGAGGGGTTCGTTAGTGAGCAGTTCTTC
CASSPDLEGFVSEQFF
>TRBV10-3|few|.|TRBJ2-1
TGTGCCATCAGTGAGCGGTCCAGCGGTCTCTCCTACAATGAGCAGTTCTTC
CAISERSSGLSYNEQFF
>TRBV11-1|many|TRBD2|TRBJ2-1
TGTGCCAGCAGCTTTAGCGGGAGGGCCAGTAATGAGCAGTTCTTC
CASSFSGRASNEQFF
>TRBV5-1|few|.|TRBJ2-7
TGCGCCAGCAGCGAGACACTAGCATCCTACGAGCAGTACTTC
CASSETLASYEQYF
>TRBV5-4|.|.|TRBJ2-3
TGTGCCAGCAGCTTGGGGCTAGGTAATGCAGATACGCAGTATTTT
CASSLGLGNADTQYF
>TRBV12-3/TRBV12-4|many|TRBD1|TRBJ2-2
TGTGCCAGCAGGCGGGACAGGGGTCACGATATGACCGGGGAGCTGTTTTTT
CASRRDRGHDMTGELFF
>TRBV20-1|many|.|TRBJ2-1
TGCAGTGCTAGAGAGCCGGGACTCCACAATGAGCAGTTCTTC
CSAREPGLHNEQFF
>TRBV12-3/TRBV12-4|many|TRBD2|TRBJ2-7
TGTGCCAGCAGGAGCAGCGGGAGGGGTCCCGAGCAGTACTTC
CASRSSGRGPEQYF
>TRBV2|many|TRBD2|TRBJ2-1
TGTGCCAGCAGTGACCGTGGACTAGTGAGGAGCAATGAGCAGTTCTTC
CASSDRGLVRSNEQFF
>TRBV3-1|many|TRBD2|TRBJ2-7
TGTGCCAGCAGCCAAGAGAGAGCGGGAGCCCACGAGCAGTACTTC
CASSQERAGAHEQYF
>TRBV9|.|.|TRBJ1-5
TGTGCCAGCAGCTTGGGACCGGCGGGGCAGCCCCAGCATTTT
CASSLGPAGQPQHF